Shown below are 26 T cell receptor beta chains from a single sample sequenced in a study of a mutant IDH1 vaccine in newly diagnosed glioma. Time point defined: week 35, safety follow-up. What each vaccine dose contained was 300 ug of mutant IDH1 20-mer peptide, accompanied by topical imiquimod. These receptors' antigens are unknown. This table comes from immunoSEQ multiplex PCR, and its TCRdb copy is limited to in-frame clones, with some not included. The sample consists of 50,000 to 75,000 clones, 74% of them appearing once. This specimen consisted of PBMCs, obtained from a glioma patient whose treatment included an IDH1 peptide vaccine. Receptor source: a man aged 45 to 65 with glioma.

The V and J genes are TRBV4-3 and TRBJ1-1; weak D call: TRBD1 (5 bases). CDR1 and CDR2 from the germline V gene are LGHNA and YSLEER. This CDR3 is 14 amino acids long. V lost 0 bases and J lost 5, with 10 bases in between. The CDR3 here is CASSQDEGRTEAFF. The CDR3 coding sequence is TGCGCCAGCAGCCAAGATGAGGGACGGACTGAAGCTTTCTTT.

The V and J genes are TRBV5-6 and TRBJ2-7; D is uncertain. The germline CDR1 and CDR2 sequences are SGHDT and YYEEEE. With 4 bases removed from V and 1 base from J, the gap between germline ends came to 15 bases. This CDR3 is 15 amino acids long. The CDR3 DNA is TGTGCCAGCAGCCCAATCAAGGGTATGTCCTACGAGCAGTACTTC. Translated, it gives CASSPIKGMSYEQYF.

CDR3 coding DNA: TGTGCCAGCAGCTTCAGGGACAGTGAGCAGTTCTTC. It encodes CASSFRDSEQFF. The chain recombines TRBV5-4 with TRBJ2-1; the match to TRBD1 covers 7 bases. Trimming cost V 2 bases and J 9 bases; bases outside gene matches: 2. Germline V lookup: CDR1 SGHNT, CDR2 YYREEE (reference sequence). This CDR3 is 12 amino acids long.

The chain carries TRBV7-3 and TRBJ2-3, with TRBD2 matching 14 bases. The CDR3 is 16 amino acids. Looked up from germline, CDR1 is SGHTA and CDR2 is FQGTGA. Trimming at V came to 3 bases and at J to 5 bases, leaving 4 bases not matched to a gene. Here the CDR3 reads CASSLTSGGAGDTQYF. The DNA of the CDR3 is TGTGCCAGCAGCTTGACTAGCGGGGGGGCCGGAGATACGCAGTATTTT.

The chain has TRBV9 and TRBJ2-1; TRBD2 matches at 8 bases. Per the germline V gene, CDR1 is SGDLS and CDR2 is YYNGEE. V shed 0 bases and J 7 bases; nucleotides not matched to a gene: 15. The CDR3 is 18 amino acids. For the CDR3, the DNA is TGTGCCAGCAGCGTAGAAGCCGGTAGCGGGGCAATAGGGAATGAGCAGTTCTTC. This sequence encodes CASSVEAGSGAIGNEQFF.

This clone was observed a handful of times. The chain couples TRBV6-5 to TRBJ1-2, with D perhaps TRBD1 (5 bases). The germline V gene has CDR1 MNHEY and CDR2 SVGAGI. CDR3 length: 14 residues. V lost 7 bases to trimming and J lost 5 bases, with 17 bases between them. In DNA form, the CDR3 reads TGTGCCAGCACCTCAGGGCCGGGGAGGTATGGCTACACCTTC. It translates to CASTSGPGRYGYTF.

The chain has TRBV10-1 and TRBJ2-7; D uncertain. The ends were cut back, 8 bases at V and 3 bases at J, with 5 bases in the middle. The CDR3 loop spans 10 amino acids. Germline loops: CDR1 WNHNN, CDR2 SYGVQD (reference sequence). CDR3: CASGDYEQYF. Here the CDR3 DNA reads TGCGCCAGCGGAGACTACGAGCAGTACTTC.

This chain links TRBV29-1 with TRBJ1-2, with D unresolved. The CDR3 has 12 residues. The germline V and J ends were trimmed by 7 bases and 6 bases, with 15 bases remaining between them. Per the germline V gene, CDR1 is SQVTM and CDR2 is ANQGSEA. The CDR3 sequence: CSANSAVDGYTF. CDR3 in DNA: TGCAGCGCCAACAGCGCGGTAGATGGCTACACCTTC.

The chain employs TRBV5-4 and TRBJ2-4, with 7 positions matching TRBD1. The CDR3 is 16 amino acids. The V and J ends lost 4 bases and 0 bases, in that order; junction bases with no gene match: 7. The V gene's germline CDR1 is SGHNT and CDR2 YYREEE (reference sequence). For the CDR3, the DNA is TGTGCCAGCAGCCCGACAGGGCCACTAGCCAAAAACATTCAGTACTTC. The encoded protein is CASSPTGPLAKNIQYF.

The chain carries TRBV2 and TRBJ2-7, with 9 bases that match TRBD1. The CDR3 has 16 residues. From germline, CDR1 is SNHLY and CDR2 FYNNEI. V lost 7 bases to trimming and J lost 7 bases; unmatched junction nucleotides: 17. The CDR3 reads CASTERPGQGAREQYF. DNA for the CDR3: TGTGCCAGCACCGAGCGACCGGGACAGGGTGCTCGGGAGCAGTACTTC. Supplemented by reference TRBV2 and TRBJ2-7, the full variable domain reads EPEVTQTPSHQVTQMGQEVILRCVPISNHLYFYWYRQILGQKVEFLVSFYNNEISEKSEIFDDQFSVERPDGSNFTLKIRSTKLEDSAMYFCASTERPGQGAREQYFGPGTRLTVT.

The chain carries TRBV6-5 and TRBJ1-2; no clear D. This CDR3 region has 13 residues. Germline V gives CDR1 MNHEY, CDR2 SVGAGI. V lost 6 bases to trimming and J lost 0 bases, with 8 bases between them. The CDR3 sequence is CASSPGANYGYTF. CDR3 sequence (DNA): TGTGCCAGCAGCCCTGGGGCTAACTATGGCTACACCTTC.

The table lists this clone with a few counts. In nucleotides, the CDR3 is TGTGCCAGCAGTTACTCTGGGGGGAAAAAACTGTTTTTT. Its translation is CASSYSGGKKLFF. V gene TRBV6-5 combines with J gene TRBJ1-4; D possibly corresponds to TRBD1 (5 bases). This CDR3 region has 13 residues. V was cut by 0 bases and J by 9 bases, with 8 bases left in between. The germline V gene encodes CDR1 MNHEY and CDR2 SVGAGI.

The CDR3 bases are TGCGCCAGCAGCCCGGGAACGAATAATTCACCCCTCCACTTT. Translating gives CASSPGTNNSPLHF. The chain is built from TRBV5-1 and TRBJ1-6, with D unresolved. V was pared by 4 bases and J by 5 bases, with 10 bases between. The CDR3 length is 14 residues. Germline V gene data show CDR1 as SGHRS and CDR2 as YFSETQ.

The chain employs TRBV9 and TRBJ2-1, with 9 bases identical to TRBD1. Germline-derived CDR1 and CDR2 are SGDLS and YYNGEE. The CDR3 runs 15 residues. J gave up 5 bases and V 2 bases, and 5 bases lay outside the gene matches. CDR3 nucleotides: TGTGCCAGCAGCGTTCGGACAGGGGCAAACAATGAGCAGTTCTTC. As protein: CASSVRTGANNEQFF. Full variable domain (missing parts from reference TRBV9 and TRBJ2-1): DSGVTQTPKHLITATGQRVTLRCSPRSGDLSVYWYQQSLDQGLQFLIQYYNGEERAKGNILERFSAQQFPDLHSELNLSSLELGDSALYFCASSVRTGANNEQFFGPGTRLTVL.

The V and J genes are TRBV6-6 and TRBJ2-1; TRBD1 might be the D (7 bases). The CDR3 contains 14 residues. V was cut by 7 bases and J by 8 bases, with 18 bases left in between. In germline, CDR1 is MNHNY, CDR2 SVGAGI (reference sequence). The CDR3 spells CASKSEGARDEQFF. The CDR3 coding sequence is TGTGCCAGCAAATCGGAGGGGGCGAGGGATGAGCAGTTCTTC.

This chain connects TRBV15 to TRBJ1-3; D unresolved. Trimming took off 3 bases at V and 0 bases at J, with 9 bases between the two ends. From germline, CDR1 is LNHNV and CDR2 YYDKDF (reference sequence). This CDR3 comprises 15 residues. The DNA of the CDR3 is TGTGCCACCAGCAGTGACTACACCTCTGGAAACACCATATATTTT. It yields the protein CATSSDYTSGNTIYF.

This clone has just one count. This chain links TRBV7-9 with TRBJ1-2, with 8 bases fitting TRBD1. Germline CDR1 is SEHNR and CDR2 is FQNEAQ (reference sequence). CDR3 length: 14 residues. J lost 6 bases, V lost 5 bases, and 8 bases had no gene match. The CDR3 here is CASSPGTGWDGYTF. CDR3 DNA sequence: TGTGCCAGCAGCCCTGGGACAGGATGGGATGGCTACACCTTC.

The J gene is TRBJ2-7, the V gene TRBV27; no firm D call. The CDR3 spans 15 residues. CDR1 and CDR2 (germline): MNHEY, SMNVEV (reference sequence). Trimming left V 3 bases short and J 1 base short, with 13 bases between. The CDR3 loop is CASSFGPPGSYEQYF. Written as DNA, the CDR3 is TGTGCCAGCAGTTTCGGCCCCCCGGGTTCCTACGAGCAGTACTTC.

The chain has TRBV6-5 and TRBJ1-1; D is perhaps TRBD1 (5 bases). The length of the CDR3 is 13 residues. The germline CDR1 and CDR2 sequences are MNHEY and SVGAGI. V was cut by 6 bases and J by 0 bases, with 8 bases left in between. CDR3 coding DNA: TGTGCCAGCAGGGGGACGGTGAACACTGAAGCTTTCTTT. Protein product: CASRGTVNTEAFF.

The V and J genes are TRBV30 and TRBJ1-2; 7 bases fit TRBD1. The ends lost 4 bases at V and 4 bases at J; junction bases unmatched: 9. There are 14 residues in the CDR3. The germline V gene has CDR1 GTSNPN and CDR2 SVGIG (reference sequence). CDR3 in amino acids: CAWTGQTTFYGYTF. The CDR3 nucleotides read TGTGCCTGGACGGGACAGACAACCTTCTATGGCTACACCTTC.

This clone was seen only a few times. This rearrangement joins TRBV5-6 to TRBJ1-2; 9 bases fit TRBD1. The ends lost 1 base at V and 8 bases at J; junction bases unmatched: 12. The CDR3 is made up of 16 amino acids. Looked up from germline, CDR1 is SGHDT and CDR2 is YYEEEE. CDR3 DNA sequence: TGTGCCAGCAGCTTGAACAGGAACAGGGGGCTTTGGGGCTACACCTTC. This encodes CASSLNRNRGLWGYTF.

The chain carries TRBV2 and TRBJ1-1, with D possibly matching TRBD1 (5 bases). Germline V lookup: CDR1 SNHLY, CDR2 FYNNEI. This CDR3 is built from 15 residues. V lost 6 bases and J 0 bases, leaving 14 bases between the germline ends. The CDR3 DNA reads as TGTGCCAGCAGCGACCGCCGGGGGATGAACACTGAAGCTTTCTTT. The encoded protein is CASSDRRGMNTEAFF. Full variable domain (remainder filled in from reference TRBV2 and TRBJ1-1): EPEVTQTPSHQVTQMGQEVILRCVPISNHLYFYWYRQILGQKVEFLVSFYNNEISEKSEIFDDQFSVERPDGSNFTLKIRSTKLEDSAMYFCASSDRRGMNTEAFFGQGTRLTVV.

The chain recombines TRBV5-1 with TRBJ2-1; 12 nucleotides match TRBD2. The CDR3 totals 16 residues. Germline trimming cut 0 bases from V and 4 bases from J; bases unmatched to any gene: 2. From germline, CDR1 is SGHRS and CDR2 YFSETQ. CDR3 protein: CASSLGLAGGYNEQFF. CDR3 DNA: TGCGCCAGCAGCTTGGGGCTAGCGGGGGGGTACAATGAGCAGTTCTTC.

The chain employs TRBV10-2 and TRBJ1-6; tentatively, D is TRBD1 (5 bases). V dropped 3 bases and J dropped 2 bases, with 8 bases sitting between them. This CDR3 comprises 15 residues. Germline V lookup: CDR1 WSHSY, CDR2 SAAADI. CDR3 in DNA: TGCGCCAGCAGTGAAGCAGGGACCTATAATTCACCCCTCCACTTT. Translation gives CASSEAGTYNSPLHF.

The V and J genes are TRBV5-6 and TRBJ2-7, with D perhaps TRBD1 or TRBD2 (5 bases each). CDR3 length: 16 amino acids. With 0 bases removed from V and 3 bases from J, the gap between germline ends came to 16 bases. From germline, CDR1 is SGHDT and CDR2 YYEEEE. CDR3 DNA: TGTGCCAGCAGCTTGGAGGGCCGGGACCGAGGCTACGAGCAGTACTTC. Protein: CASSLEGRDRGYEQYF.

This clone was observed many times. V usage is TRBV19 and J usage is TRBJ2-1; 7 nucleotides agree with TRBD1. The V gene end was trimmed by 4 bases and the J gene end by 2 bases; junction bases not matched to a gene: 5. The CDR3 is made up of 15 amino acids. Germline V gene lookup returns CDR1 LNHDA and CDR2 SQIVND (reference sequence). This CDR3 reads CASSKDRNPYNEQFF. CDR3 nucleotides: TGTGCCAGTAGTAAGGACAGGAACCCCTACAATGAGCAGTTCTTC.